This is a list of T cell receptor beta chains from one sample in a study of CD8+ T cells in alopecia areata. Libraries were prepared by immunoSEQ multiplex PCR; TCRdb keeps only in-frame clonotypes and omits some of them. The data show more than 150,000 clones, around three fifths seen once. Sequenced here: CD4+ T cells sorted from blood, sampled at week 0. The receptors originated from a human donor with alopecia areata. CDR3s include the opening cysteine and the closing phenylalanine or tryptophan. Each record gives: D gene, V gene, J gene, clone size, CDR3 DNA, CDR3 protein. The D gene is left open where the match is weak. Part of the rows lack a size; the others show once, few, many or a class for expanded clones.

NA	TRBV28	TRBJ1-1	NA	TGTGCCAGCAACCCGGACGGAGGGGGAGCTTTCTTT	CASNPDGGGAFF
NA	TRBV5-6	TRBJ1-3	NA	TGTGCCAGCAGCTTGGAAAACACCATATATTTT	CASSLENTIYF
NA	TRBV5-4	TRBJ2-5	once	TGTGCCAGCAGCTTTGATGTCCGGACAGCGATACTGGAGACCCAGTACTTC	CASSFDVRTAILETQYF
NA	TRBV27	TRBJ2-3	few	TGTGCCAGCAGTTTTTGGGGCGCAGATACGCAGTATTTT	CASSFWGADTQYF
NA	TRBV28	TRBJ2-5	NA	TGTGCCAGCAGTCGCAGGGTGGAGACCCAGTACTTC	CASSRRVETQYF
NA	TRBV11-2	TRBJ1-6	NA	TGTGCCAGCAGCTTATCCGGGACATTACTAGCGTATAATTCACCCCTCCACTTT	CASSLSGTLLAYNSPLHF
NA	TRBV6-5	TRBJ1-2	NA	TGTGCCAGCAGTTACAACAGCAACTATGGCTACACCTTC	CASSYNSNYGYTF
TRBD1	TRBV9	TRBJ2-7	NA	TGTGCCAGCAACCGGGACAGGGACTACGAGCAGTACTTC	CASNRDRDYEQYF
NA	TRBV7-9	TRBJ2-5	NA	TGTGCCAGCAGCTTTGGTGGATTTCAAGAGACCCAGTACTTC	CASSFGGFQETQYF
NA	TRBV4-1	TRBJ2-5	NA	TGCGCCAGCAGCCAAGAAGGTTACCAAGAGACCCAGTACTTC	CASSQEGYQETQYF
TRBD1	TRBV27	TRBJ1-5	NA	TGTGCCAGCAGTTCACTGGAGACAGGGGGTGGACAGCCCCAGCATTTT	CASSSLETGGGQPQHF